A single sample gave rise to the 10 T cell receptor beta chains below, sequenced in a study of cytomegalovirus exposure and HLA in healthy donors. Generated by immunoSEQ multiplex PCR, the TCRdb table keeps only in-frame clones and is missing some. Of 65,000 to 90,000 clones in the sample, 85% to 90% were seen once. Sequenced: PBMCs. These receptors originate from a woman aged 18-29 years in good health and CMV-seropositive.

The V call is TRBV5-8, the J call TRBJ2-7; tentative D call: TRBD1 (6 bases). The CDR3 has 13 amino acids. The germline V gene encodes CDR1 SGHTS and CDR2 YDEGEE. Trimming took off 5 bases at V and 2 bases at J, with 11 bases between the two ends. The CDR3 spells CASSSRDTYEQYF. CDR3 sequence (DNA): TGTGCCAGCAGTTCCCGGGACACCTACGAGCAGTACTTC.

This chain joins TRBV4-1 and TRBJ2-7, with D maybe TRBD1 (5 bases). The CDR3 is 14 amino acids. V was cut by 1 base and J by 3 bases, with 10 bases left in between. Germline CDR1 reads MGHRA; CDR2 reads YSYEKL. Here the CDR3 DNA reads TGCGCCAGCAGCCAAGGGGCAGGGATCTACGAGCAGTACTTC. This encodes CASSQGAGIYEQYF.

The J gene is TRBJ1-5, the V gene TRBV6-5; tentatively, D is TRBD1 (5 bases). From germline, CDR1 is MNHEY and CDR2 SVGAGI. The CDR3 loop spans 15 amino acids. The V gene lost 2 bases and the J gene lost 1 base, with 9 bases spanning the gap. The CDR3 region is CASSYGGFSNQPQHF. The CDR3 nucleotides read TGTGCCAGCAGTTACGGGGGGTTCAGCAATCAGCCCCAGCATTTT.

This chain links TRBV19 with TRBJ2-7; TRBD1 aligns across 7 bases. The CDR3 runs to 18 residues. Germline CDR1 is LNHDA and CDR2 is SQIVND (reference sequence). The ends lost 9 bases at V and 0 bases at J; junction bases unmatched: 20. The CDR3 nucleotides read TGTGCCAGCCCCAATCAGGACAGGTTTAAGGGGCCCTCCTACGAGCAGTACTTC. Translating it yields CASPNQDRFKGPSYEQYF. The full variable domain, its missing parts supplied by reference TRBV19 and TRBJ2-7, is DGGITQSPKYLFRKEGQNVTLSCEQNLNHDAMYWYRQDPGQGLRLIYYSQIVNDFQKGDIAEGYSVSREKKESFPLTVTSAQKNPTAFYLCASPNQDRFKGPSYEQYFGPGTRLTVT.

This CDR3 is CASSSQGYEQYF. The CDR3 coding sequence is TGTGCCAGCAGCTCCCAGGGGTACGAGCAGTACTTC. The chain uses TRBV5-4 and TRBJ2-7; maybe TRBD1 (6 bases). The CDR3 totals 12 residues. From germline, CDR1 is SGHNT and CDR2 YYREEE (reference sequence). The ends were cut back, 3 bases at V and 4 bases at J, with 8 bases in the middle.

V and J are TRBV6-1 and TRBJ2-7, with a weak D call TRBD2 (5 bases). The CDR3 spans 12 residues. Trimming removed 5 bases at V and 10 bases at J, with 15 bases between. Germline V lookup: CDR1 MNHNS, CDR2 SASEGT. The CDR3 reads CASSSRLRPQYF. The CDR3 bases are TGTGCCAGCAGTTCCAGACTACGGCCCCAGTACTTC.

This CDR3 reads CASSEGTGKYGYTF. Here the CDR3 DNA reads TGTGCCAGCAGTGAAGGGACAGGGAAATATGGCTACACCTTC. This chain connects TRBV2 to TRBJ1-2; 8 nucleotides match TRBD1. The J segment lost 5 bases and the V segment lost 1 base, leaving 3 bases of the junction unmatched. CDR1 is SNHLY and CDR2 is FYNNEI in the germline V gene. The CDR3 extends over 14 amino acids.

V gene TRBV15 combines with J gene TRBJ1-4; D uncertain. The germline V gene encodes CDR1 LNHNV and CDR2 YYDKDF (reference sequence). The CDR3 is made up of 15 amino acids. V gave up 0 bases and J gave up 6 bases, with 11 bases separating them. The CDR3 spells CATSRDRTDYEKLFF. The CDR3, as DNA: TGTGCCACCAGCAGAGATAGAACCGATTATGAAAAACTGTTTTTT. The full variable domain, rest sourced from reference TRBV15 and TRBJ1-4, is DAMVIQNPRYQVTQFGKPVTLSCSQTLNHNVMYWYQQKSSQAPKLLFHYYDKDFNNEADTPDNFQSRRPNTSFCFLDIRSPGLGDTAMYLCATSRDRTDYEKLFFGSGTQLSVL.

This clone was observed many times. This chain uses TRBV9 with TRBJ1-1; 7 bases agree with TRBD1. Germline V lookup: CDR1 SGDLS, CDR2 YYNGEE. V shed 2 bases, J shed 0 bases, and the junction held 10 bases outside the gene matches. The CDR3 is made up of 17 amino acids. CDR3 amino acids: CASSVDPNRGMNTEAFF. The CDR3 region has the DNA TGTGCCAGCAGCGTGGATCCGAACAGGGGAATGAACACTGAAGCTTTCTTT.

V and J are TRBV10-3 and TRBJ2-1; D is ambiguous. CDR3 length equals 14 residues. The V end was cut by 6 bases, the J end by 3 bases, with 12 bases between. Germline V gene lookup returns CDR1 ENHRY and CDR2 SYGVKD. The CDR3 is CAISYSEVYNEQFF. The DNA for the CDR3 is TGTGCCATCAGCTATTCCGAGGTCTACAATGAGCAGTTCTTC.